These 4 T cell receptor beta chains share one sample of origin, sequenced in a study of blood T cell repertoires in COVID-19. Data came from immunoSEQ multiplex PCR; TCRdb stores just in-frame clones and leaves some out. The sample holds nearly 200,000 clones, 80% to 90% seen once. Sequenced input: peripheral blood. These receptors were collected from an older woman with active or convalescent COVID-19.

This sequence joins TRBV2 and TRBJ1-4, with 9 bases matching TRBD1. CDR3 size: 14 residues. V gave up 6 bases and J gave up 6 bases; unmatched junction bases: 5. Germline CDR1 is SNHLY and CDR2 is FYNNEI. In DNA, the CDR3 is TGTGCCAGCAGACCGGGACAGGGCCATGAAAAACTGTTTTTT. It yields the protein CASRPGQGHEKLFF.

This chain uses TRBV9 with TRBJ2-3; tentatively, D is TRBD2 (6 bases). The length of the CDR3 is 15 residues. Germline V gene data show CDR1 as SGDLS and CDR2 as YYNGEE. Trimming stripped 0 bases from V and 11 bases from J, with 19 bases between. The CDR3 region is CASSVGSGRLDKQYF. DNA for the CDR3: TGTGCCAGCAGCGTAGGCAGTGGGAGGCTAGACAAGCAGTATTTT.

This clone was found once. The J gene is TRBJ1-4, the V gene TRBV28; the D gene is possibly TRBD1 (5 bases). The CDR3 covers 15 residues. Trimming removed 1 base at V and 7 bases at J, with 13 bases between. The germline V gene encodes CDR1 MDHEN and CDR2 SYDVKM. CDR3 in DNA: TGTGCCAGCAGTTTATTGGCAGGGCCGGGTGAAAAACTGTTTTTT. It yields the protein CASSLLAGPGEKLFF.

The V call is TRBV20-1, the J call TRBJ2-7, with TRBD2 matching over 7 bases. CDR3 size: 14 residues. Looked up from germline, CDR1 is DFQATT and CDR2 is SNEGSKA (reference sequence). With 3 bases clipped from V and 4 bases from J, the junction kept 9 bases outside the gene matches. CDR3 sequence (DNA): TGCAGTGCTAGTAGGGGACTAATGTCGTACGAGCAGTACTTC. It specifies CSASRGLMSYEQYF.